This TCR beta chain was obtained from a study of blood T cell repertoires in COVID-19. Background on the study: The samples span acute and convalescent COVID-19 from the United States, Italy and Spain.

This CDR3 region has 13 residues. The germline V gene encodes CDR1 SEHNR and CDR2 FQNEAQ (reference sequence). Trimming took 7 bases from V and 0 from J, leaving 9 bases between them. This clone was seen more than once but under ten times. Produced via immunoSEQ multiplex PCR; TCRdb's table is partial and in-frame only. The sample consists of some 150,000 clones, roughly 80% of them appearing once. This clonotype was obtained from a man between 60 and 70 years old with acute or convalescent COVID-19. The sequencing sample was made of peripheral blood. The V and J genes are TRBV7-9 and TRBJ1-1; tentatively, D is TRBD1 (5 bases). The CDR3 region is CASMEGLNTEAFF. As DNA, the CDR3 is TGTGCCAGCATGGAGGGACTGAACACTGAAGCTTTCTTT.